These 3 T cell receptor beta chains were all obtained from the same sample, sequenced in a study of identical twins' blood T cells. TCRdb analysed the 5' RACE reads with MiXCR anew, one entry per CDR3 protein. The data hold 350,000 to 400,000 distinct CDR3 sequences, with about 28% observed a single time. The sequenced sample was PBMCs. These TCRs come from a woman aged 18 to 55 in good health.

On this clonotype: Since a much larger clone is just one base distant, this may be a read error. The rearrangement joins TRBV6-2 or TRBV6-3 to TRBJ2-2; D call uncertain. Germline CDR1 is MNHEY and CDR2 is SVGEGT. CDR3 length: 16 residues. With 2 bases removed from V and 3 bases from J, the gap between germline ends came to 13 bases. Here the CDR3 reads CASSYAVGSDTGELFF. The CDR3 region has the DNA TGTGCCAGCAGTTACGCGGTTGGTTCGGACACCGGGGAGCTGTTTTTT.

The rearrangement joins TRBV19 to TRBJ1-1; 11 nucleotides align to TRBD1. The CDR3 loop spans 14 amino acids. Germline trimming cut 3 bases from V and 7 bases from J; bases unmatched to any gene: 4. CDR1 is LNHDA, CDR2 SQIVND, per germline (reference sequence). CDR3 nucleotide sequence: TGTGCCAGTAGTATCCTTGGGACAGGGGGTGAAGCTTTCTTT. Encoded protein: CASSILGTGGEAFF.

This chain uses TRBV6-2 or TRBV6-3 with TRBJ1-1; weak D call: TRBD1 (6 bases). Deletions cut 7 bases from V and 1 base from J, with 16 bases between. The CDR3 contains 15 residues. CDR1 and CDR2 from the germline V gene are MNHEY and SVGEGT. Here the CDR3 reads CASIGTGHANTEAFF. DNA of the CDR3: TGTGCCAGCATCGGAACGGGACACGCGAACACTGAAGCTTTCTTT.